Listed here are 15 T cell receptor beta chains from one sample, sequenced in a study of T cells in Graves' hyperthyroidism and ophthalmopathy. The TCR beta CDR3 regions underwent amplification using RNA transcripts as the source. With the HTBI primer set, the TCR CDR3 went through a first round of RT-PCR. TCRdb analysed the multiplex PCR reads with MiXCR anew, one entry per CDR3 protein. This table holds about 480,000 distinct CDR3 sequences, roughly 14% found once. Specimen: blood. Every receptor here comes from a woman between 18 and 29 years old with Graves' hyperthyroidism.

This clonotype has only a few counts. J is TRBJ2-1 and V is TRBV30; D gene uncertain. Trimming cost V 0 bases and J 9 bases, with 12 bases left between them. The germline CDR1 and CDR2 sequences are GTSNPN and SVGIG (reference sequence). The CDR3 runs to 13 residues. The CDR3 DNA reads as TGTGCCTGGAGTGTAGAGGCGGCGAGTGAGCAGTTCTTC. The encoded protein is CAWSVEAASEQFF.

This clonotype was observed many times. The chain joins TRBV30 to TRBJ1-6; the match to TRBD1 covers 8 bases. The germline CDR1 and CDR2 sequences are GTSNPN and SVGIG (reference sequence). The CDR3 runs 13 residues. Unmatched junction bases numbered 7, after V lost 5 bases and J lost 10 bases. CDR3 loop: CAWGQGVTSPLHF. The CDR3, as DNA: TGTGCCTGGGGACAGGGAGTTACATCACCCCTCCACTTT.

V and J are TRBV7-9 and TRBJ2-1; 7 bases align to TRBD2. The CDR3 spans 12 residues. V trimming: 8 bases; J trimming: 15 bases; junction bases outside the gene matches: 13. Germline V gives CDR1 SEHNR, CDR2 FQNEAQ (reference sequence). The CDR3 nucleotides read TGTGCCAGCCACGCCCCCACTAGCGCCGCGTTCTTC. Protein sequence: CASHAPTSAAFF.

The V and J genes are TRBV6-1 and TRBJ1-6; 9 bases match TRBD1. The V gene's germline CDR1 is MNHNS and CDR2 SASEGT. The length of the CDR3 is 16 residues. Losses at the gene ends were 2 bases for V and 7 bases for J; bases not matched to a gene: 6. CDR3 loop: CASSESGTGLNSPLHF. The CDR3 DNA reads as TGTGCCAGCAGTGAATCCGGGACAGGGCTCAATTCACCCCTCCACTTT.

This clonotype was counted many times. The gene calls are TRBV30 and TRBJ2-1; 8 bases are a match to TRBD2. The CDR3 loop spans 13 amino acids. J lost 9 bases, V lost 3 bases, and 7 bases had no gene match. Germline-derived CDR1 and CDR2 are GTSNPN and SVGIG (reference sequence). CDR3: CAWSDGRAFEQFF. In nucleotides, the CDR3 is TGTGCCTGGAGCGACGGGAGGGCCTTTGAGCAGTTCTTC.

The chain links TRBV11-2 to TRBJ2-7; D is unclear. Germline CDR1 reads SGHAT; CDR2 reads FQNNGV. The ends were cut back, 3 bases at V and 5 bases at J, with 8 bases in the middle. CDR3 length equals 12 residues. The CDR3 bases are TGTGCCAGCAGCTTTCTTAGGGACGAGCAGTACTTC. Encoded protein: CASSFLRDEQYF.

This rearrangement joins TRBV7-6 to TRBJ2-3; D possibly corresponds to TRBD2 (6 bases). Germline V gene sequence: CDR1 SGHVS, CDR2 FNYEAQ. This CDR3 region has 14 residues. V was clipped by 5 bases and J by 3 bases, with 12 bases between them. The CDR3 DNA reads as TGTGCCAGCAGCCCGGGAGAAGTGACAGATACGCAGTATTTT. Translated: CASSPGEVTDTQYF.

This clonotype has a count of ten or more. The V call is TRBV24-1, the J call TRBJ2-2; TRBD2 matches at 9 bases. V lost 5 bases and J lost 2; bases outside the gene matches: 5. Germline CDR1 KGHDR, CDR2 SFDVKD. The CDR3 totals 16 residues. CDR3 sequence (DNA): TGTGCCACCAGTGGCCCGACTAGCGGAAACACCGGGGAGCTGTTTTTT. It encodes CATSGPTSGNTGELFF.

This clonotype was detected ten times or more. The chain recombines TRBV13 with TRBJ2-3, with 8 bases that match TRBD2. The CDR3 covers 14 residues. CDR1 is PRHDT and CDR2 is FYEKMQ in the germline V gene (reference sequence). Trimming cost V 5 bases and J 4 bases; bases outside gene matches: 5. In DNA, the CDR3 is TGTGCCAGCAGCCTCGGGACTAGATCAGATACGCAGTATTTT. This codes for CASSLGTRSDTQYF.

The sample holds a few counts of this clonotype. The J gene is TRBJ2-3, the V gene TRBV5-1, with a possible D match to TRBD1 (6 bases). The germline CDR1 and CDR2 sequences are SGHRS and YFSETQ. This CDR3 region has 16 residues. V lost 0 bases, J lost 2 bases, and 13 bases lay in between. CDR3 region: CASSLEARGYTDTQYF. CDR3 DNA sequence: TGCGCCAGCAGCTTGGAAGCTAGGGGGTACACAGATACGCAGTATTTT. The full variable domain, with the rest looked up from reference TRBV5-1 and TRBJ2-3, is KAGVTQTPRYLIKTRGQQVTLSCSPISGHRSVSWYQQTPGQGLQFLFEYFSETQRNKGNFPGRFSGRQFSNSRSEMNVSTLELGDSALYLCASSLEARGYTDTQYFGPGTRLTVL.

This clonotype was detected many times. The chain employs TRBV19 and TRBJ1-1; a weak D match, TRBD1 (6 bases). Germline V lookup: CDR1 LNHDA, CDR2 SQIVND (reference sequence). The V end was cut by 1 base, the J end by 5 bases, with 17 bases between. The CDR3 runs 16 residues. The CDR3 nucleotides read TGTGCCAGTAGTATAGGGTTGGCGGGGGCAGGGACTGAAGCTTTCTTT. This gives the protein CASSIGLAGAGTEAFF.

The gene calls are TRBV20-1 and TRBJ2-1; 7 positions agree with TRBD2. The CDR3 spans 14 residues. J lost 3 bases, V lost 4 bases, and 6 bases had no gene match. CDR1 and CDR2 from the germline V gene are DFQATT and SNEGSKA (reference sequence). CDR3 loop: CSAKTSPSYNEQFF. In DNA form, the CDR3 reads TGCAGTGCTAAGACTAGCCCGAGCTACAATGAGCAGTTCTTC.

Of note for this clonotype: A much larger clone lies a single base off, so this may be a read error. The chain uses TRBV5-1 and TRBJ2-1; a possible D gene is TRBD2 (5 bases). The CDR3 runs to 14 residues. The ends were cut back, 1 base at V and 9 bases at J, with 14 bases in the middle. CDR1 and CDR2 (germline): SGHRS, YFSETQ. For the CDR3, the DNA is TGCGCCAGCAGCTTGCTAGCTGGTCTAGGTGAGCAGTTCTTC. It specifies CASSLLAGLGEQFF.

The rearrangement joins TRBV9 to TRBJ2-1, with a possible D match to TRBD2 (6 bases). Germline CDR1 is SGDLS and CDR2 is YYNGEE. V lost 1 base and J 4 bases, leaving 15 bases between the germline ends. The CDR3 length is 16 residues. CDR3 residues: CASSVFGSRNYNEQFF. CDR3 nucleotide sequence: TGTGCCAGCAGCGTATTCGGGAGCCGTAATTACAATGAGCAGTTCTTC.

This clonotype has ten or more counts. Written as DNA, the CDR3 is TGCGCCAGCAGCTTGGGACTAGCGGGAGGGCCTAGGGATACGCAGTATTTT. Translation gives CASSLGLAGGPRDTQYF. The chain combines TRBV5-1 with TRBJ2-3, with TRBD2 matching 14 bases. The ends lost 0 bases at V and 6 bases at J; junction bases unmatched: 6. Germline-derived CDR1 and CDR2 are SGHRS and YFSETQ. This CDR3 region has 17 residues.